This T cell receptor (beta chain) was retrieved from a study of T-cell reconstitution after alpha-beta-depleted transplantation in children. This clonotype was counted many times. Preparation of the TCRbeta library used unique molecular identifiers. TCRdb ran MiXCR on the PCR reads and lists one entry per CDR3 protein. The repertoire consists of hundreds of thousands of distinct CDR3 sequences, with roughly 15% occurring once and the leading ten covering approximately 1%. This CDR3 has 13 amino acids. Germline-derived CDR1 and CDR2 are KGHDR and SFDVKD. Trimming took 7 bases from V and 6 from J; bases not matched to a gene: 1.

This TCR was sampled from a human donor who donated a stem cell graft to a child with acute myeloid leukemia. This sequence joins TRBV24-1 and TRBJ2-1; 11 nucleotides align to TRBD2. Material: PBMCs from the stem cell graft donor, obtained from the stem cell graft. CDR3 in DNA: TGTGCCACCAGGCTAGCGGGGGGCAATGAGCAGTTCTTC. This sequence encodes CATRLAGGNEQFF.